This entry describes one T cell receptor beta chain. Its specificity is unknown. This record comes from a study of OX40 agonist ivuxolimab in advanced cancers. The protocol was immunoSEQ multiplex PCR, while the TCRdb copy is restricted to in-frame clones and leaves out a portion. The sample includes about 95,000 clones, 91% of them seen just once. Study-wide points: CD8+ T cells (on average) carried more expanded clones than CD4+ T cells. No determination was made of the antigen specificity of the expanded peripheral T cells.

Trimming took 5 bases from V and 1 from J, leaving 21 bases between them. The CDR3 spans 18 residues. Germline-derived CDR1 and CDR2 are MNHEY and SMNVEV (reference sequence). The material sequenced was CD4+ or CD8+ T cells sorted from blood, taken in a trial of the OX40 agonist ivuxolimab. The sequence was obtained from an adult with an advanced solid tumor such as melanoma, head and neck, liver or kidney cancer. This rearrangement joins TRBV27 to TRBJ1-5, with D perhaps TRBD1 (6 bases). The CDR3 DNA is TGTGCCAGCAGTGCCGGGACCGGGGGTGGGGGCAGCAATCAGCCCCAGCATTTT. Translating it yields CASSAGTGGGGSNQPQHF.